This T cell receptor beta chain comes out of a study of CD8+ T cells in alopecia areata. TCR sequencing used cDNA made by reverse transcription of extracted RNA. TCRdb's table, derived via immunoSEQ multiplex PCR, lists solely in-frame clones and lacks some. This table has approximately 200,000 clones, roughly 64% appearing once. Treatment in this sample: oral pan-JAK inhibitor, 5-10 mg twice daily. Here the sequenced sample was CD4+ T cells sorted from blood, taken at week 24, from a patient treated with tofacitinib. This TCR was sampled from a human donor with alopecia areata.

CDR3 sequence: CASSEQRSETQYF. CDR3 in DNA: TGTGCCAGCAGTGAACAGCGTTCAGAGACCCAGTACTTC. This sequence joins TRBV2 and TRBJ2-5; D unclear. This CDR3 comprises 13 residues. Trimming removed 2 bases from V and 4 bases from J, with 8 bases in between. Germline V gene sequence: CDR1 SNHLY, CDR2 FYNNEI.